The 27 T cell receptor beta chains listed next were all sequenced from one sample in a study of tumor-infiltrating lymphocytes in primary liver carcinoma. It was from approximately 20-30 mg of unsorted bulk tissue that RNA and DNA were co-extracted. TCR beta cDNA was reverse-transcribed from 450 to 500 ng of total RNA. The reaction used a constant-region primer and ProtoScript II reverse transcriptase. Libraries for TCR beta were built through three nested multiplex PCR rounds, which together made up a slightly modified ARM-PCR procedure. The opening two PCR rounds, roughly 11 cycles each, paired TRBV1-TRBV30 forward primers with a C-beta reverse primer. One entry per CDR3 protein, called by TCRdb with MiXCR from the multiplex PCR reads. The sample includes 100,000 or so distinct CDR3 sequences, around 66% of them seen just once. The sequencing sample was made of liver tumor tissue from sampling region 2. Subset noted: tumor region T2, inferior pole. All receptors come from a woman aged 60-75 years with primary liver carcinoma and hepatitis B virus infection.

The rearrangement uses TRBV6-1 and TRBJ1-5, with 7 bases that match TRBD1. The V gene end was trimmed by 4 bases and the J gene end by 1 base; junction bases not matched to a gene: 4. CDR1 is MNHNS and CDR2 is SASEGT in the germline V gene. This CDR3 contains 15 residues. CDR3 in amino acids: CASSGTGISNQPQHF. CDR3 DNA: TGTGCCAGCAGTGGGACAGGCATAAGCAATCAGCCCCAGCATTTT.

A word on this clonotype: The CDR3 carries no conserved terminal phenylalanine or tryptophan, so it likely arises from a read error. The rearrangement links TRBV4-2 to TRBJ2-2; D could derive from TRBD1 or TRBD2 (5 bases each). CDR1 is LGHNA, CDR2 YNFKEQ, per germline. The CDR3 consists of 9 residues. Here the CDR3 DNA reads TGTGGGAACACCGGGGACCTGTTTTTA. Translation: CGNTGDLFL.

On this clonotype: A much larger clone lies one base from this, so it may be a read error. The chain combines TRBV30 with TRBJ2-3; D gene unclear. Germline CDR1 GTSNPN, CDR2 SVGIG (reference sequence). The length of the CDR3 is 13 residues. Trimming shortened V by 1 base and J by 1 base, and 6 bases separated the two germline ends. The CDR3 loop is CAWSGIGTDTQYF. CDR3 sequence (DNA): TGTGCCTGGAGTGGAATAGGCACAGATACGCAGTATTTT.

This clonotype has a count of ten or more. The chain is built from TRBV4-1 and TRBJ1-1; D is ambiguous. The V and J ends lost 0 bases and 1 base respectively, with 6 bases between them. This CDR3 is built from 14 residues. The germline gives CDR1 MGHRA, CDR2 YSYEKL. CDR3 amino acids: CASSQDQENTEAFF. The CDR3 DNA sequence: TGCGCCAGCAGCCAAGATCAGGAGAACACTGAAGCTTTCTTT.

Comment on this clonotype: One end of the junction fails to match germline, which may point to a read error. In DNA, the CDR3 is TGCGCCAGCAGCCCACATCAGCATGGACACCTTCGCTTTTTGGGCTATGAAGCTTTCTTT. Protein: CASSPHQHGHLRFLGYEAFF. This rearrangement joins TRBV11-2 to TRBJ1-1; tentative D call: TRBD1 (5 bases). This CDR3 contains 20 residues. Germline lookup yields CDR1 SGHAT and CDR2 FQNNGV.

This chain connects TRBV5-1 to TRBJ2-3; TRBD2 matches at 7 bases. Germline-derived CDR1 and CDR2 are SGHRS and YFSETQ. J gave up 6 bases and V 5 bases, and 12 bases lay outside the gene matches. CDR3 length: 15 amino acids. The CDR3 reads CASSPTSWIIDTQYF. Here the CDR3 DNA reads TGCGCCAGCAGTCCGACTAGCTGGATCATCGATACGCAGTATTTT.

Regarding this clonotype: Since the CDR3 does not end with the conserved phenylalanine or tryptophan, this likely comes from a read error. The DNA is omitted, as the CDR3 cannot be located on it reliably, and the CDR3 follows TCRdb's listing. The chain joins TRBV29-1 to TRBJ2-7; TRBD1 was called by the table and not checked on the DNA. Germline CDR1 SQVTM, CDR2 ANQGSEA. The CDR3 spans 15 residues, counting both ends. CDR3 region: CNLRRTGASGYEQCY.

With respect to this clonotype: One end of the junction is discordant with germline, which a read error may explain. As DNA, the CDR3 is TGTGCCGGCAGCCCGTACTCGAGGTATAGGGAGCAGTTCTTC. Translated: CAGSPYSRYREQFF. V gene TRBV11-2 combines with J gene TRBJ2-1; unclear D gene. The CDR3 totals 14 residues. The germline V gene encodes CDR1 SGHAT and CDR2 FQNNGV.

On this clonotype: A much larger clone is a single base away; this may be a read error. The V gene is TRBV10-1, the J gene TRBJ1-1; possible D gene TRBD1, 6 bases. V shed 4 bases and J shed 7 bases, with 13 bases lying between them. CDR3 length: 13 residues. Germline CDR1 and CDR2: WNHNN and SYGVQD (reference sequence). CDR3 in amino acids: CASSVGQHSEAFF. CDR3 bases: TGCGCCAGCAGTGTTGGACAGCATAGTGAAGCTTTCTTT.

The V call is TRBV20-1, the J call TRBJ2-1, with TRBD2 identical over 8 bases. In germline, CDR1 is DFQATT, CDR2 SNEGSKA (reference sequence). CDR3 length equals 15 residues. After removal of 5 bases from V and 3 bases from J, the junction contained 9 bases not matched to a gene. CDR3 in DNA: TGCAGTGCTCCATTAAGCGGGAGAGGCTACAATGAGCAGTTCTTC. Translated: CSAPLSGRGYNEQFF.

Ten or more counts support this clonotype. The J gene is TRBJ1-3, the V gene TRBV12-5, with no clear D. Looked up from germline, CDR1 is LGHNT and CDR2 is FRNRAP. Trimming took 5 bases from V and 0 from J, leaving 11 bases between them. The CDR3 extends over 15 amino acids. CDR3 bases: TGTGCTAGTGGTCCGGTAGGGTTCTCTGGAAACACCATATATTTT. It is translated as CASGPVGFSGNTIYF.

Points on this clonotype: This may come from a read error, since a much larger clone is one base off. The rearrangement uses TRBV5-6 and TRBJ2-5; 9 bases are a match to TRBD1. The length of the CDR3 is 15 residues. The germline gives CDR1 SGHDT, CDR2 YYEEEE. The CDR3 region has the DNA TGTGCCAACAGCTTGGCCGGACAGGGGAGAGAGGCCCAGTACTTC. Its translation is CANSLAGQGREAQYF.

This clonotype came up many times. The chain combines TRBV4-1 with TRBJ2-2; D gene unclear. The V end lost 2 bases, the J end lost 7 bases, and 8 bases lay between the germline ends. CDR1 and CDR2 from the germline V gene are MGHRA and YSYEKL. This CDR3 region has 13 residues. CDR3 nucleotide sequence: TGCGCCAGCAGCCAATTCCAGTTCGGGGAGCTGTTTTTT. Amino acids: CASSQFQFGELFF.

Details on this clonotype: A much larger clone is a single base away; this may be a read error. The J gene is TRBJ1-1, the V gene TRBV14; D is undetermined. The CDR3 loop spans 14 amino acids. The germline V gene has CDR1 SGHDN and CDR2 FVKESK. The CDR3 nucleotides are TGTGTCAGCAGCCAAGGTCTCCGGAACACTGAAGCTTTCTTT. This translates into CVSSQGLRNTEAFF.

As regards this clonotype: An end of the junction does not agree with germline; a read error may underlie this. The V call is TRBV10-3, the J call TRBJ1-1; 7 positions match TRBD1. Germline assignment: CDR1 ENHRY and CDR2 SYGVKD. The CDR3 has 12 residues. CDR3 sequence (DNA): TGTACCATAAGTGAGCCAGGGGGTGAAGCTTTCTTT. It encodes CTISEPGGEAFF.

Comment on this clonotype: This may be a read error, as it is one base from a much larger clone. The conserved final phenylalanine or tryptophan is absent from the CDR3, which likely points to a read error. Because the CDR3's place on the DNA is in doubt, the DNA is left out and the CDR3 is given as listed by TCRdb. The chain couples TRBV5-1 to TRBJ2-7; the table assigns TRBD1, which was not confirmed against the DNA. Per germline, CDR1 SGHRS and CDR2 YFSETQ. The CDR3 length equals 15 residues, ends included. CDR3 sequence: CASSLLGQGQGVSYL.

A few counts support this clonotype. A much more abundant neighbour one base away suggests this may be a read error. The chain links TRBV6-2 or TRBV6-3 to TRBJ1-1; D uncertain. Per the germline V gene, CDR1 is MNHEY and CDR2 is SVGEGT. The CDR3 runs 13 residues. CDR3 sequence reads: CPSSYSMNTEAFF. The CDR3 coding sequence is TGTCCCAGCAGTTACAGTATGAACACTGAAGCTTTCTTT.

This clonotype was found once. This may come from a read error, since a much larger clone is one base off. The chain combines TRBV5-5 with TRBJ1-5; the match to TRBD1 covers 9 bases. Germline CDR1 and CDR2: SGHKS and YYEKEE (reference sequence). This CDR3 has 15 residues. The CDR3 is CASSVRDREDQLQHF. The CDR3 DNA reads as TGTGCCAGCAGCGTCCGGGACAGGGAAGATCAGCTCCAGCATTTT.

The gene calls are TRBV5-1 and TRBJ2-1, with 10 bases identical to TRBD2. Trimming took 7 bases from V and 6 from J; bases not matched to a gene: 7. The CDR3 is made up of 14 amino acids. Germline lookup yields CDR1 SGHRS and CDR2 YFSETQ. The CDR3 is CASAGASGSNEQFF. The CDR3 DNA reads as TGCGCCAGCGCCGGGGCTAGCGGGAGCAATGAGCAGTTCTTC.

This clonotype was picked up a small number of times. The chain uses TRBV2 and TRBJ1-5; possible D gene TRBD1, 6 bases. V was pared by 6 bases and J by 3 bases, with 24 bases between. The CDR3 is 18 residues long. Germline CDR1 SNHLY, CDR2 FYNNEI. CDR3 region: CASSTETGGASVNQPQHF. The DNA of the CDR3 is TGTGCCAGCAGCACTGAAACGGGGGGGGCGAGCGTCAATCAGCCCCAGCATTTT.

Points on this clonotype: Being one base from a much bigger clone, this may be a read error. The CDR3 bases are TGTGCCAGCAGCCGGACACTAGCGGGTAAAGTGAATGAGCAGTTCTTC. It encodes CASSRTLAGKVNEQFF. This chain connects TRBV5-4 to TRBJ2-1; 9 bases match TRBD2. The germline V gene encodes CDR1 SGHNT and CDR2 YYREEE (reference sequence). V shed 4 bases and J 7 bases; nucleotides not matched to a gene: 12. The length of the CDR3 is 16 residues.

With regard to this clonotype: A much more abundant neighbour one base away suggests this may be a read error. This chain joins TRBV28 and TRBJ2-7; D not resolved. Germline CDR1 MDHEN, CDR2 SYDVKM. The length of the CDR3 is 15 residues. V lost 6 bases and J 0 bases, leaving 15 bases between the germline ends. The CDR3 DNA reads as TGTGCCAGCAGCCGGCAGACGTTTAGCTCCTACGAGCAGTACTTC. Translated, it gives CASSRQTFSSYEQYF.

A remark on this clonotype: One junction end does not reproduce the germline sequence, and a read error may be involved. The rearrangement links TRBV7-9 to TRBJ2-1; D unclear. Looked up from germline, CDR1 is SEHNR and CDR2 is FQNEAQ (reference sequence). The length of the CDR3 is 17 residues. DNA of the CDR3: TGTGCCAGCAGCCCCCGTTGGAGTGTTAGCTCCTGCAATGAGCAGTTCTTC. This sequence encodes CASSPRWSVSSCNEQFF.

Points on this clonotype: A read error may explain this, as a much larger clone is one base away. CDR3 sequence (DNA): TGTGCCAGAAGCTGCGTGTTCTTC. It translates to CARSCVFF. V gene TRBV5-3 combines with J gene TRBJ2-1; D unclear. TRBV5-3 is an ORF for which the function is uncertain. The CDR3 has 8 residues. The germline V and J ends were trimmed by 3 bases and 15 bases, with 4 bases remaining between them.

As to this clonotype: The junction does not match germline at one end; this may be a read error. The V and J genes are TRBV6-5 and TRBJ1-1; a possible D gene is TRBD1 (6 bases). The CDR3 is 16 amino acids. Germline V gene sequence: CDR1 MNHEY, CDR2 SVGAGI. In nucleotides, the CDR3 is TGTGCCATCACTATAGGACCGGGACATCCGAATACTGAAGCTTTCTTC. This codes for CAITIGPGHPNTEAFF.

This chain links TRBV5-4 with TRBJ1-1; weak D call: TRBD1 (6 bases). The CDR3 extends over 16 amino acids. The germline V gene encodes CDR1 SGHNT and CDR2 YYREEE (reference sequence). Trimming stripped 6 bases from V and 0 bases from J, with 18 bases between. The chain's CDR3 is CASTSPPGQVNTEAFF. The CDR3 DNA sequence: TGTGCCAGCACCTCACCTCCGGGACAAGTGAACACTGAAGCTTTCTTT.

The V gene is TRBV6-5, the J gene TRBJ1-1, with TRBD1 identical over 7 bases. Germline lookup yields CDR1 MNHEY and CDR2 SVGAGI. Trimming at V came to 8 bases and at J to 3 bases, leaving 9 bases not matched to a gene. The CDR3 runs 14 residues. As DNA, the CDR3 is TGTGCCAGCTGGACGACAGGGTGGTACACTGAAGCTTTCTTT. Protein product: CASWTTGWYTEAFF.